Listed below are T cell receptor beta chains from one sample, sequenced in a study of blood T cells in healthy people across ages. TCRdb re-derived calls from the 5' RACE reads in MiXCR, one entry per CDR3 protein. The table has some 750,000 distinct CDR3 sequences, 22% seen once; the top ten hold about 22%. Sequences were obtained from blood. The source of these receptors is a man in his 70s in good health. Each CDR3 is given with its conserved first and last residue. D genes are given only for firm matches. Not all rows give a size; the values are once, few, many and, for expanded clones, a class.

J | size | V | D | CDR3 | DNA
TRBJ2-5 | - | TRBV2 | - | CASSVALKGQYF | TGTGCCAGCAGTGTGGCTCTTAAGGGCCAGTACTTC
TRBJ2-1 | - | TRBV29-1 | - | CSVEGEVSYNEQFF | TGCAGCGTTGAGGGGGAGGTCTCCTACAATGAGCAGTTCTTC
TRBJ1-4 | - | TRBV13 | - | CASSPYSSTNEKLFF | TGTGCCAGCAGCCCCTACAGTTCAACTAATGAAAAACTGTTTTTT
TRBJ2-3 | - | TRBV5-1 | - | CTSSLVPSTDTQYF | TGCACCAGCAGCTTGGTTCCGAGCACAGATACGCAGTATTTT
TRBJ1-3 | few | TRBV7-8 | - | CASSLSIQVSGNTIYF | TGTGCCAGCAGCTTAAGTATTCAAGTTTCTGGAAACACCATATATTTT
TRBJ1-6 | few | TRBV12-3/TRBV12-4 | - | CASRQQVEMAPLHF | TGTGCCAGCAGACAACAGGTGGAAATGGCACCCCTCCACTTT
TRBJ2-2 | once | TRBV20-1 | - | CSARPDSSGEELFF | TGCAGTGCTAGACCCGATTCGAGTGGCGAGGAGCTGTTTTTT
TRBJ2-1 | - | TRBV19 | TRBD2 | CASSSRLGLAGGGYEQFF | TGTGCCAGTAGTTCAAGATTGGGACTAGCGGGAGGTGGCTATGAGCAGTTCTTC
TRBJ2-2 | few | TRBV5-1 | - | CASSLFGNTGELFF | TGCGCCAGCAGCTTGTTTGGGAACACCGGGGAGCTGTTTTTT
TRBJ2-3 | few | TRBV29-1 | TRBD1 | CSVSDRAPDTQYF | TGCAGCGTATCGGACAGGGCCCCAGATACGCAGTATTTT
TRBJ2-7 | few | TRBV29-1 | - | CSVGAGVGEQYF | TGCAGCGTTGGGGCAGGGGTGGGCGAGCAGTACTTC
TRBJ2-7 | few | TRBV6-5 | TRBD1 | CASSRRRDRVYEQYF | TGTGCCAGCAGCCGCCGCCGGGACAGGGTCTACGAGCAGTACTTC
TRBJ2-1 | - | TRBV5-6 | TRBD2 | CASSLLSGRANEQFF | TGTGCCAGCAGCCTCCTTAGCGGGAGGGCGAATGAGCAGTTCTTC
TRBJ1-5 | many | TRBV10-3 | TRBD1 | CAISVDRGNQPQHF | TGTGCCATCAGCGTGGACAGGGGGAATCAGCCCCAGCATTTT
TRBJ1-4 | few | TRBV5-6 | - | CASSFGINEKLFF | TGTGCCAGCAGCTTCGGGATAAATGAAAAACTGTTTTTT
TRBJ2-5 | few | TRBV24-1 | - | CATSDLSGLTQYF | TGTGCCACCAGTGATTTGTCAGGGTTGACCCAGTACTTC
TRBJ2-5 | - | TRBV5-1 | TRBD2 | CASSVAGAQETQYF | TGCGCCAGCAGCGTAGCGGGAGCCCAAGAGACCCAGTACTTC
TRBJ2-3 | few | TRBV29-1 | - | CSALNRVFESDTQYF | TGCAGCGCTTTAAACAGGGTTTTTGAGTCAGATACGCAGTATTTT
TRBJ1-2 | many | TRBV25-1 | - | CASKGSGPSYGYTF | TGTGCCAGCAAAGGGAGTGGGCCTTCCTATGGCTACACCTTC
TRBJ1-6 | few | TRBV7-9 | - | CASSRQEFTLHF | TGTGCCAGCAGCCGACAGGAGTTCACCCTCCACTTT
TRBJ2-1 | - | TRBV20-1 | - | CSARDFRGPYNEQFF | TGCAGTGCTAGAGATTTTCGGGGCCCCTACAATGAGCAGTTCTTC
TRBJ1-2 | - | TRBV12-3/TRBV12-4 | - | CASSLAGHSPGGYTF | TGTGCCAGCAGTTTAGCGGGACATAGCCCGGGGGGCTACACCTTC
TRBJ2-5 | - | TRBV19 | - | CASSRSNKGTQYF | TGTGCCAGTAGTAGGTCCAATAAGGGGACCCAGTACTTC
TRBJ1-2 | - | TRBV28 | TRBD1 | CASSSTGDSYGYTF | TGTGCCAGCAGCAGTACAGGGGACAGCTATGGCTACACCTTC
TRBJ2-5 | - | TRBV5-6 | - | CASSFLGGALETQYF | TGTGCCAGCAGCTTTTTGGGGGGGGCGTTGGAGACCCAGTACTTC
TRBJ1-2 | few | TRBV5-1 | - | CASSPGGRGKTNYGYTF | TGCGCCAGCAGCCCCGGCGGAAGGGGAAAGACTAACTATGGCTACACCTTC
TRBJ1-2 | - | TRBV5-1 | - | CASSATQVNYGYTF | TGCGCCAGCAGCGCCACACAGGTTAACTATGGCTACACCTTC
TRBJ1-5 | few | TRBV7-9 | - | CASSLTGRNQPQHF | TGTGCCAGCAGCCTAACAGGGAGGAATCAGCCCCAGCATTTT
TRBJ2-3 | - | TRBV3-1 | - | CASSYRDLGTDMQYF | TGTGCCAGCAGCTACCGGGACCTTGGTACAGATATGCAGTATTTT
TRBJ1-1 | - | TRBV6-6 | - | CASQGWPEAFF | TGTGCCAGCCAGGGGTGGCCTGAAGCTTTCTTT
TRBJ2-5 | - | TRBV20-1 | - | CSARFPGLQETQYF | TGCAGTGCTAGATTTCCGGGACTCCAAGAGACCCAGTACTTC
TRBJ2-5 | - | TRBV23-1 | TRBD1 | CASSPPWTGQETQYF | TGCGCCAGCAGTCCTCCCTGGACAGGGCAAGAGACCCAGTACTTC
TRBJ2-1 | - | TRBV11-2 | TRBD1 | CASSLGRTGEQFF | TGTGCCAGCAGCTTAGGGAGGACAGGAGAGCAGTTCTTC
TRBJ2-3 | - | TRBV18 | TRBD2 | CASSPPGLAGDGVYF | TGTGCCAGCTCACCACCAGGGCTAGCGGGAGATGGTGTGTATTTT
TRBJ2-6 | many | TRBV11-3 | - | CASSLQGVNVLTF | TGTGCCAGCAGTCTACAGGGTGTCAACGTCCTGACTTTC
TRBJ2-5 | - | TRBV12-3/TRBV12-4 | - | CASTVRQETQYF | TGTGCCAGCACAGTTAGGCAAGAGACCCAGTACTTC
TRBJ2-1 | few | TRBV7-8 | - | CASSFGLGGVNEQFF | TGTGCCAGCAGCTTCGGTTTAGGAGGGGTCAATGAGCAGTTCTTC
TRBJ2-3 | - | TRBV5-1 | TRBD2 | CASSLAGLAGGDTQYF | TGCGCCAGCAGCTTGGCTGGACTAGCGGGAGGGGATACGCAGTATTTT
TRBJ2-5 | once | TRBV20-1 | TRBD1 | CSAGQGGPPQYF | TGCAGTGCGGGACAGGGAGGCCCCCCCCAGTACTTC
TRBJ2-3 | - | TRBV7-9 | - | CASGFDQARDTQYF | TGTGCCAGCGGCTTCGACCAAGCGAGAGATACGCAGTATTTT